These T cell receptor beta chains were read from a single sample in a study of STAT5B mutations in CD4+ large granular lymphocyte leukemia. Sequencing was performed with immunoSEQ multiplex PCR; in TCRdb, only in-frame clones are kept and a portion is missing. Of around 23,000 clones listed, 82% are singletons. Input material: CD4+ T cells from blood buffy coats. Receptors originate from a human donor in good health. CDR3s include the opening cysteine and the closing phenylalanine or tryptophan. D genes are given only for firm matches. Rows may omit the clone size; those that give it use once, few, many or a size class.

cdr3_length clone_size j_call d_call v_call cdr3_nt cdr3_aa
15 NA TRBJ2-1 TRBD1 TRBV7-3 TGTGCCAGCAGCCCACAGGGGGCGGCCTACAATGAGCAGTTCTTC CASSPQGAAYNEQFF
12 NA TRBJ2-2 NA TRBV28 TGTGCCAGCAGTTTGAGCCCGGGGGAGCTGTTTTTT CASSLSPGELFF
13 NA TRBJ1-5 NA TRBV9 TGTGCCAGCAGCGTAGACCCGAGTTCGCCCCAGCATTTT CASSVDPSSPQHF
17 NA TRBJ2-1 TRBD2 TRBV7-2 TGTGCCAGCAGCTTACGTTCTAGCGGGGTGGGGTACAATGAGCAGTTCTTC CASSLRSSGVGYNEQFF
13 NA TRBJ1-2 NA TRBV5-4 TGTGCCAGCAGCTTGGACTCGAGGGGTGGCTACACCTTC CASSLDSRGGYTF
16 NA TRBJ2-7 NA TRBV6-5 TGTGCCAGCAGTTACGGGCAAGTTGGGGGGAACTACGAGCAGTACTTC CASSYGQVGGNYEQYF
11 NA TRBJ2-7 NA TRBV11-2 TGTGCCAGCAGCTCTCTCTACGAGCAGTACTTC CASSSLYEQYF
16 NA TRBJ2-1 NA TRBV7-2 TGTGCCAGCACCAAAGGGGCCAGTCCGACGTACAATGAGCAGTTCTTC CASTKGASPTYNEQFF
12 NA TRBJ1-2 NA TRBV30 TGTGCCTGGAGCGGCCAGGGGTATGGCTACACCTTC CAWSGQGYGYTF
14 NA TRBJ1-5 NA TRBV6-1 TGTGCCAGCAGTGAAGTGGCAGGGGATCAGCCCCAGCATTTT CASSEVAGDQPQHF
17 NA TRBJ1-1 NA TRBV4-2 TGTGCCAGCAGCCGATCTACCGGGGGCGTCGGGGACGGTGAAGCTTTCTTT CASSRSTGGVGDGEAFF
11 once TRBJ2-7 NA TRBV20-1 TGCAGTGCCCCAATCTCCTACGAGCAGTACTTC CSAPISYEQYF
17 once TRBJ2-1 TRBD2 TRBV7-9 TGTGCCAGCAGCTTACCCCGACAAGCGGGGAATCTGAATGAGCAGTTCTTC CASSLPRQAGNLNEQFF
13 NA TRBJ1-2 NA TRBV10-3 TGTGCCATCAGTAAGGGATTCAGCTATGGCTACACCTTC CAISKGFSYGYTF
14 once TRBJ2-7 TRBD1 TRBV18 TGTGCCAGCTCACCGGGACAGGGGGCTTACGAGCAGTACTTC CASSPGQGAYEQYF
13 NA TRBJ1-6 NA TRBV4-3 TGCGCCAGCAGCCAAGACTGGGATTCACCCCTCCACTTT CASSQDWDSPLHF
16 NA TRBJ2-2 TRBD2 TRBV12-5 TGTGCTAGTGGTTTGGTAGTCAGTAGCGGGACCGGGGAGCTGTTTTTT CASGLVVSSGTGELFF
14 NA TRBJ2-5 TRBD1 TRBV29-1 TGCAGCGTTGAAAATATTGCCGGGACAGGGTATCAGTACTTC CSVENIAGTGYQYF
14 NA TRBJ2-7 NA TRBV7-2 TGTGCCAGCAGCTTAGCGCGAGAGGGACACGAGCAGTACTTC CASSLAREGHEQYF
13 NA TRBJ2-7 TRBD1 TRBV7-8 TGTGCCAGCAGTTATACAGGGGACCACGAGCAGTACTTC CASSYTGDHEQYF
12 few TRBJ1-2 NA TRBV28 TGTGCCACCGCGGGAGGGAGCTATGGCTACACCTTC CATAGGSYGYTF
17 NA TRBJ2-7 TRBD1 TRBV4-1 TGCGCCAGCAGCCAAGATCGTTCGGGACAGGGGGCTCGGGAGCAGTACTTC CASSQDRSGQGAREQYF
16 NA TRBJ2-2 TRBD1 TRBV18 TGTGCCAGCTCACAAACCGGGACAGGGAACACCGGGGAGCTGTTTTTT CASSQTGTGNTGELFF
15 NA TRBJ2-3 TRBD2 TRBV7-9 TGTGCCAGCCTCCAGGGAGCGGGAATCACAGATACGCAGTATTTT CASLQGAGITDTQYF
13 NA TRBJ1-5 NA TRBV4-3 TGCGCCAGCAGCCAAGTCCCCGACCAGCCCCAGCATTTT CASSQVPDQPQHF
15 NA TRBJ2-7 TRBD2 TRBV19 TGTGCCAGTAGTACGGGACTAGGGGGGCGCTACGAGCAGTACTTC CASSTGLGGRYEQYF
14 NA TRBJ2-1 NA TRBV28 TGTGCCAGCACCGACTCAGGCGCCTACAATGAGCAGTTCTTC CASTDSGAYNEQFF
14 few TRBJ1-1 TRBD1 TRBV19 TGTGCCAGTAGGGTGGACAGGGAGAGCACTGAAGCTTTCTTT CASRVDRESTEAFF
13 NA TRBJ2-5 NA TRBV18 TGTGCCAGCTTAGCTGGGCTGGGGGAGACCCAGTACTTC CASLAGLGETQYF
15 NA TRBJ2-7 TRBD1 TRBV7-9 TGTGCCAGCAGCTTAGGCGGCCAGGGGGTCTTGGAGCAGTACTTC CASSLGGQGVLEQYF
12 NA TRBJ1-4 NA TRBV5-1 TGCGCCAGCAGCATAGGTGGTGAAAAACTGTTTTTT CASSIGGEKLFF
17 NA TRBJ2-6 NA TRBV19 TGTGCCAGTAGTATTGATCGCGGGGACTCTGGGGCCAACGTCCTGACTTTC CASSIDRGDSGANVLTF
15 few TRBJ1-1 NA TRBV15 TGTGCCACCAGCGCCTGGACCGTCCTGAACACTGAAGCTTTCTTT CATSAWTVLNTEAFF